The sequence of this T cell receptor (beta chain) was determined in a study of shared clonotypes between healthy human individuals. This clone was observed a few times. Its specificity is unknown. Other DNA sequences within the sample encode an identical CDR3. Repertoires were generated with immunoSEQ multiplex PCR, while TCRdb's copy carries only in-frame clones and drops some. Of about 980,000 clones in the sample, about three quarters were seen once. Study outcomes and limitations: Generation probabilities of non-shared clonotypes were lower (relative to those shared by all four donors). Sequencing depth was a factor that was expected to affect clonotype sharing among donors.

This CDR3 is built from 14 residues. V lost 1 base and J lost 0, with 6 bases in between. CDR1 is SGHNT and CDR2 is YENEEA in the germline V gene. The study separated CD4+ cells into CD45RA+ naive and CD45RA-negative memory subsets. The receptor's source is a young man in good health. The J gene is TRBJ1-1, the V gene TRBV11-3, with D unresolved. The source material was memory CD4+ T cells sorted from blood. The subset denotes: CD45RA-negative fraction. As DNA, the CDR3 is TGTGCCAGCAGCTTAGGGGGAATGAACACTGAAGCTTTCTTT. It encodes CASSLGGMNTEAFF.